What follows are 23 T cell receptor beta chains derived from one specimen sequenced in a study of OX40 agonist ivuxolimab in advanced cancers. TCRdb's table, derived via immunoSEQ multiplex PCR, lists solely in-frame clones and lacks some. The table lists over 100,000 clones, around 89% of them singletons. Here the sequenced sample was CD4+ or CD8+ T cells sorted from blood, taken in a trial of the OX40 agonist ivuxolimab. Receptor source: an adult with an advanced solid tumor such as melanoma, head and neck, liver or kidney cancer.

The table lists this clone with a few counts. The CDR3 region has the DNA TGTGCCTGGTCGAACACAGATACGCAGTATTTT. The encoded protein is CAWSNTDTQYF. V gene TRBV30 combines with J gene TRBJ2-3; no firm D call. Trimming took off 5 bases at V and 2 bases at J, with 5 bases between the two ends. The germline V gene has CDR1 GTSNPN and CDR2 SVGIG (reference sequence). The CDR3 loop spans 11 amino acids.

The rearrangement links TRBV4-1 to TRBJ1-1; D remains ambiguous. The ends were cut back, 1 base at V and 0 bases at J, with 15 bases in the middle. Germline lookup yields CDR1 MGHRA and CDR2 YSYEKL. The CDR3 runs 17 residues. CDR3 DNA: TGCGCCAGCAGCCAAGTCTTTGATAAGGGTCTGAACACTGAAGCTTTCTTT. Protein product: CASSQVFDKGLNTEAFF.

For this clone: Additional DNA sequences in this sample encode the identical CDR3. This chain uses TRBV5-6 with TRBJ1-2; D may be TRBD1 (5 bases). Germline V gives CDR1 SGHDT, CDR2 YYEEEE. Trimming cost V 2 bases and J 7 bases, with 12 bases left between them. The CDR3 length is 13 residues. The CDR3 loop is CASSLLGGSGYTF. The CDR3 nucleotides are TGTGCCAGCAGCTTACTGGGGGGTTCTGGCTACACCTTC.

The chain joins TRBV19 to TRBJ1-2, with D unresolved. The ends were cut back, 7 bases at V and 8 bases at J, with 17 bases in the middle. This CDR3 comprises 13 residues. Germline V lookup: CDR1 LNHDA, CDR2 SQIVND (reference sequence). CDR3: CASIGREAGGYTF. The CDR3, as DNA: TGTGCCAGTATTGGCCGGGAGGCGGGCGGCTACACCTTC.

Remarks on this clone: The same CDR3 is also encoded by other DNA sequences in this sample. The gene calls are TRBV7-2 and TRBJ2-3; no firm D call. Germline V gene sequence: CDR1 SGHTA, CDR2 FQGNSA. The germline V and J ends were trimmed by 4 bases and 2 bases, with 4 bases remaining between them. The CDR3 runs 12 residues. CDR3 protein: CASSSYTDTQYF. The CDR3 DNA reads TGTGCCAGCAGCTCGTACACAGATACGCAGTATTTT. The full variable domain, rest sourced from reference TRBV7-2 and TRBJ2-3, is GAGVSQSPSNKVTEKGKDVELRCDPISGHTALYWYRQSLGQGLEFLIYFQGNSAPDKSGLPSDRFSAERTGGSVSTLTIQRTQQEDSAVYLCASSSYTDTQYFGPGTRLTVL.

J is TRBJ2-1 and V is TRBV7-2; 7 bases align to TRBD2. Losses at the gene ends were 4 bases for V and 2 bases for J; bases not matched to a gene: 5. CDR3 length equals 15 residues. Germline loops: CDR1 SGHTA, CDR2 FQGNSA. The CDR3 reads CASSSVAGAYNEQFF. The CDR3 nucleotides read TGTGCCAGCAGCTCTGTAGCGGGCGCCTACAATGAGCAGTTCTTC.

V gene TRBV27 combines with J gene TRBJ1-1; the D gene is possibly TRBD1 (5 bases). CDR3 size: 14 residues. Trimming took 7 bases from V and 1 from J, leaving 13 bases between them. Germline V gene data show CDR1 as MNHEY and CDR2 as SMNVEV (reference sequence). CDR3 loop: CASTGRGGNTEAFF. DNA for the CDR3: TGTGCCAGCACTGGGAGGGGAGGGAACACTGAAGCTTTCTTT.

The chain has TRBV28 and TRBJ1-6; D gene unclear. This CDR3 region has 15 residues. With 6 bases removed from V and 0 bases from J, the gap between germline ends came to 9 bases. Germline V gives CDR1 MDHEN, CDR2 SYDVKM. CDR3 sequence reads: CASSPPLSYNSPLHF. CDR3 in DNA: TGTGCCAGCAGCCCCCCCCTCTCCTATAATTCACCCCTCCACTTT.

The chain has TRBV30 and TRBJ1-5; D ambiguous. Germline V lookup: CDR1 GTSNPN, CDR2 SVGIG (reference sequence). CDR3 length: 13 residues. V shed 0 bases and J shed 7 bases, with 10 bases lying between them. The DNA of the CDR3 is TGTGCCTGGAGTGTACTATCGGGGCAGCCCCAGCATTTT. The encoded protein is CAWSVLSGQPQHF.

In this sample, this clone turned up once. The chain uses TRBV6-5 and TRBJ2-3; 8 nucleotides match TRBD1. V trimming: 6 bases; J trimming: 4 bases; junction bases outside the gene matches: 6. Germline V gives CDR1 MNHEY, CDR2 SVGAGI. The CDR3 runs 14 residues. CDR3 loop: CASSTGQGPDTQYF. The DNA for the CDR3 is TGTGCCAGCAGCACCGGACAGGGCCCAGATACGCAGTATTTT.

The chain employs TRBV2 and TRBJ2-1; 7 bases fit TRBD2. CDR1 is SNHLY and CDR2 is FYNNEI in the germline V gene. The length of the CDR3 is 12 residues. J lost 5 bases, V lost 6 bases, and 1 base had no gene match. DNA for the CDR3: TGTGCCAGCAGGGGGGGGAACAATGAGCAGTTCTTC. Protein: CASRGGNNEQFF.

The chain combines TRBV12-2 with TRBJ2-7. TRBV12-2 is deemed a pseudogene. This CDR3 comprises 15 residues. CDR3 sequence: CASRLSPRGVYEQYF. CDR3 DNA sequence: TGTGCAAGTCGCTTAAGTCCGAGGGGGGTCTACGAGCAGTACTTC.

This sequence joins TRBV18 and TRBJ2-3; tentative D call: TRBD1 (5 bases). This CDR3 is 16 amino acids long. Germline CDR1 is KGHSH and CDR2 is LQKENI. V lost 4 bases and J 4 bases, leaving 18 bases between the germline ends. CDR3 nucleotides: TGTGCCAGCTCACAGCCGGGCAGGGTACAGGCAGATACGCAGTATTTT. Translation: CASSQPGRVQADTQYF.

This rearrangement joins TRBV19 to TRBJ1-1, with 8 bases lining up with TRBD1. J lost 9 bases, V lost 3 bases, and 12 bases had no gene match. The CDR3 is made up of 15 amino acids. CDR1 is LNHDA and CDR2 is SQIVND in the germline V gene (reference sequence). DNA for the CDR3: TGTGCCAGTAGTATCATCGAGACAGGGGAGAGGCAAGCTTTCTTT. It is translated as CASSIIETGERQAFF.

The chain recombines TRBV5-1 with TRBJ1-1, with a tentative D call TRBD1 (6 bases). CDR1 and CDR2 (germline): SGHRS, YFSETQ. This CDR3 has 15 residues. Trimming removed 7 bases from V and 5 bases from J, with 21 bases in between. The CDR3 DNA sequence: TGCGCCAGCGGCGAGAGGCAGGGGCAGGGGACTGAAGCTTTCTTT. Residues: CASGERQGQGTEAFF.

About this clone: The missing conserved phenylalanine or tryptophan at the end of this CDR3 makes a read error likely. No DNA is shown, since the ends of the CDR3 on it are uncertain; the CDR3 is the one TCRdb lists. The chain joins TRBV5-8 to TRBJ2-7; the table's D call, TRBD2, was not checked against the DNA. Germline V CDR1 and CDR2: SGHTS, YDEGEE. The CDR3 numbers 11 amino acids, ends counted. The CDR3 reads CASSRTGTWSL.

The chain joins TRBV4-3 to TRBJ1-2; no reliable D call. The V end lost 0 bases, the J end lost 4 bases, and 6 bases lay between the germline ends. This CDR3 region has 13 residues. CDR1 and CDR2 from the germline V gene are LGHNA and YSLEER. The chain's CDR3 is CASSQDKGYGYTF. The CDR3 nucleotides read TGCGCCAGCAGCCAAGATAAGGGCTATGGCTACACCTTC.

The gene calls are TRBV29-1 and TRBJ2-7; maybe TRBD1 (5 bases). Germline V CDR1 and CDR2: SQVTM, ANQGSEA. Trimming removed 6 bases from V and 3 bases from J, with 6 bases in between. The CDR3 spans 10 residues. This CDR3 is CSVQGYEQYF. The CDR3 nucleotides are TGCAGCGTCCAGGGCTACGAGCAGTACTTC.

CDR3 sequence reads: CASSPTPRSDTQYF. DNA for the CDR3: TGTGCCAGCTCACCAACACCCCGGTCAGATACGCAGTATTTT. The J gene is TRBJ2-3, the V gene TRBV18; D gene uncertain. CDR1 is KGHSH, CDR2 LQKENI, per germline. With 2 bases removed from V and 4 bases from J, the gap between germline ends came to 10 bases. This CDR3 has 14 residues.

To note about this clone: The junction differs from germline at one of its ends, possibly a read error. The rearrangement uses TRBV6-8 and TRBJ2-7, with a tentative D call TRBD1 (6 bases). This CDR3 is 13 amino acids long. Germline CDR1 reads MNHGY; CDR2 reads SAAAGT. DNA for the CDR3: TGTGCCAGCAGTTGGGGACAACGCTACGTGCAGTACTTC. Amino acid sequence: CASSWGQRYVQYF.

V gene TRBV7-2 combines with J gene TRBJ1-1; D is possibly TRBD1 (6 bases). V was clipped by 5 bases and J by 2 bases, with 12 bases between them. Germline-derived CDR1 and CDR2 are SGHTA and FQGNSA. The CDR3 contains 14 residues. This CDR3 reads CASSPQGLNTEAFF. The CDR3 DNA follows: TGTGCCAGCAGCCCACAGGGCTTAAACACTGAAGCTTTCTTT.

The J gene is TRBJ1-5, the V gene TRBV18, with a possible D match to TRBD1 (5 bases). Germline lookup yields CDR1 KGHSH and CDR2 LQKENI. The V end was cut by 4 bases, the J end by 7 bases, with 14 bases between. The CDR3 has 14 residues. The CDR3 coding sequence is TGTGCCAGCTCACTAGGGGACGGATGGCAGCCCCAGCATTTT. Protein sequence: CASSLGDGWQPQHF.

The V call is TRBV11-1, the J call TRBJ1-1; D is uncertain. This CDR3 spans 13 amino acids. CDR1 and CDR2 from the germline V gene are SGHAT and FQDESV (reference sequence). V was clipped by 5 bases and J by 6 bases, with 13 bases between them. The CDR3 DNA is TGTGCCAGCAGCCTGAGCCTCGGGTCTGAAGCTTTCTTT. It codes for CASSLSLGSEAFF.